The entry below gives a single TCR beta chain sequence along with its context. This record comes from a study of control samples from healthy donors and cancer patients. The CDR3 spans 13 residues. From germline, CDR1 is SQVTM and CDR2 ANQGSEA. The V end was cut by 5 bases, the J end by 2 bases, with 12 bases between. Repertoires were generated with immunoSEQ multiplex PCR, while TCRdb's copy carries only in-frame clones and drops some. Altogether roughly 120,000 clones are present, 90% to 95% being singletons, with the ten largest covering 1.5% to 2%. What was sequenced was PBMCs. The V and J genes are TRBV29-1 and TRBJ1-2; a weak D match, TRBD1 (6 bases). The TCR sequence derives from a man aged 50-59 years with head and neck cancer. The CDR3 sequence is CSVFQGGNYGYTF. In DNA, the CDR3 is TGCAGCGTTTTCCAAGGGGGAAACTATGGCTACACCTTC.